The 18 T cell receptor beta chains below were found in one sample sequenced in a study of PD-L1 blockade in urothelial cancer. Produced via immunoSEQ multiplex PCR; TCRdb's table is partial and in-frame only. The sample lists about 45,000 clones, around 80% occurring once. Time point indicated: peripheral blood 6 weeks after treatment start. The sample was PBMCs, taken around atezolizumab (anti-PD-L1) treatment. The source is a man in his sixties with urothelial cancer.

The V and J genes are TRBV20-1 and TRBJ1-2; a weak D match, TRBD1 (6 bases). The CDR3 totals 11 residues. The V gene's germline CDR1 is DFQATT and CDR2 SNEGSKA (reference sequence). The CDR3 loop is CRATGRYGYTF. The CDR3 DNA is TGCAGAGCGACAGGCCGCTATGGCTACACCTTC.

The chain has TRBV18 and TRBJ2-7; 9 nucleotides align to TRBD1. Germline CDR1 and CDR2: KGHSH and LQKENI. The CDR3 totals 16 residues. V was clipped by 0 bases and J by 5 bases; unmatched bases: 8. DNA of the CDR3: TGTGCCAGCTCACCACCGGGTTGGACAGGGGACAACGAGCAGTACTTC. This encodes CASSPPGWTGDNEQYF.

The chain employs TRBV19 and TRBJ1-2; D gene uncertain. Germline-derived CDR1 and CDR2 are LNHDA and SQIVND (reference sequence). V gave up 6 bases and J gave up 1 base, with 12 bases separating them. The CDR3 has 14 residues. CDR3 residues: CASSLDRLNYGYTF. CDR3 nucleotide sequence: TGTGCCAGTAGCCTAGACCGCCTTAACTATGGCTACACCTTC.

The V call is TRBV6-8, the J call TRBJ1-5; D is possibly TRBD1 (6 bases). Germline V CDR1 and CDR2: MNHGY, SAAAGT. V lost 0 bases, J lost 0 bases, and 15 bases lay in between. The CDR3 spans 18 residues. CDR3: CASSYSPDSLHSNQPQHF. The CDR3, as DNA: TGTGCCAGCAGTTACTCCCCGGACAGTCTACATAGCAATCAGCCCCAGCATTTT.

The chain recombines TRBV7-6 with TRBJ2-7, with a possible D match to TRBD1 (6 bases). Trimming removed 5 bases at V and 1 base at J, with 12 bases between. Germline-derived CDR1 and CDR2 are SGHVS and FNYEAQ. The CDR3 sequence is 14 residues long. The CDR3 sequence: CASSLDSVSYEQYF. CDR3 sequence (DNA): TGTGCCAGCAGCCTGGACAGTGTTTCCTACGAGCAGTACTTC.

This rearrangement joins TRBV5-1 to TRBJ2-7; 9 nucleotides align to TRBD1. Germline-derived CDR1 and CDR2 are SGHRS and YFSETQ. There are 15 residues in the CDR3. V lost 4 bases to trimming and J lost 5 bases; unmatched junction nucleotides: 10. CDR3 nucleotides: TGCGCCAGCAGCGTTGCGGGACAGGGCCTCCACGAGCAGTACTTC. This sequence encodes CASSVAGQGLHEQYF.

This chain uses TRBV4-3 with TRBJ2-1; D is undetermined. Germline assignment: CDR1 LGHNA and CDR2 YSLEER. The CDR3 covers 13 residues. Trimming took 1 base from V and 4 from J, leaving 5 bases between them. Written as DNA, the CDR3 is TGCGCCAGCAGCCAAGTTATGTACAATGAGCAGTTCTTC. Encoded protein: CASSQVMYNEQFF.

This rearrangement joins TRBV7-2 to TRBJ2-7; no clear D. V lost 4 bases to trimming and J lost 1 base, with 26 bases between them. CDR1 and CDR2 from the germline V gene are SGHTA and FQGNSA. This CDR3 has 19 amino acids. This CDR3 reads CASSSSRPPPGGSSYEQYF. CDR3 bases: TGTGCCAGCAGCTCCTCCCGCCCCCCCCCTGGCGGTTCTTCCTACGAGCAGTACTTC. Combining the CDR3 with reference TRBV7-2 and TRBJ2-7 gives the whole variable domain GAGVSQSPSNKVTEKGKDVELRCDPISGHTALYWYRQSLGQGLEFLIYFQGNSAPDKSGLPSDRFSAERTGGSVSTLTIQRTQQEDSAVYLCASSSSRPPPGGSSYEQYFGPGTRLTVT.

This chain joins TRBV5-5 and TRBJ2-5; 11 bases agree with TRBD2. Germline assignment: CDR1 SGHKS and CDR2 YYEKEE (reference sequence). The CDR3 is 18 residues long. The V segment lost 3 bases and the J segment 5 bases; nucleotides outside the gene matches: 15. CDR3 region: CASSSTRIAGGPGETQYF. In nucleotides, the CDR3 is TGTGCCAGCAGCTCCACTCGAATAGCGGGAGGGCCGGGGGAGACCCAGTACTTC.

The rearrangement uses TRBV29-1 and TRBJ2-3, with 7 positions matching TRBD1. CDR3 length: 14 residues. V lost 4 bases to trimming and J lost 2 bases; unmatched junction nucleotides: 6. Germline assignment: CDR1 SQVTM and CDR2 ANQGSEA. The CDR3 coding sequence is TGCAGCGTTGCACAGGGGAGTCCCACAGATACGCAGTATTTT. This translates into CSVAQGSPTDTQYF.

DNA for the CDR3: TGTGCCAGCAGCCCCGACAGGGTAAGGGAGCAGTACTTC. It is translated as CASSPDRVREQYF. The chain couples TRBV7-2 to TRBJ2-7; 7 positions agree with TRBD1. Germline V CDR1 and CDR2: SGHTA, FQGNSA. V was clipped by 5 bases and J by 7 bases; unmatched bases: 8. The CDR3 is 13 residues long.

This sequence joins TRBV29-1 and TRBJ1-5, with 9 positions matching TRBD1. Germline V lookup: CDR1 SQVTM, CDR2 ANQGSEA. V was pared by 6 bases and J by 6 bases, with 9 bases of the junction left unmatched. The CDR3 has 14 residues. This CDR3 reads CSVVSGTGSQPQHF. CDR3 sequence (DNA): TGCAGCGTCGTGAGCGGGACAGGGAGTCAGCCCCAGCATTTT. Full variable domain (remainder filled in from reference TRBV29-1 and TRBJ1-5): SAVISQKPSRDICQRGTSLTIQCQVDSQVTMMFWYRQQPGQSLTLIATANQGSEATYESGFVIDKFPISRPNLTFSTLTVSNMSPEDSSIYLCSVVSGTGSQPQHFGDGTRLSIL.

J is TRBJ1-5 and V is TRBV19; 9 bases agree with TRBD1. There are 16 residues in the CDR3. Germline values: CDR1 LNHDA, CDR2 SQIVND (reference sequence). V lost 5 bases, J lost 4 bases, and 9 bases stayed unmatched. CDR3 bases: TGTGCCAGTAGTCCGAGGAGACAGGGGGAAAATCAGCCCCAGCATTTT. Amino acids: CASSPRRQGENQPQHF. The full variable domain, in which reference TRBV19 and TRBJ1-5 provide the parts outside the CDR3, is DGGITQSPKYLFRKEGQNVTLSCEQNLNHDAMYWYRQDPGQGLRLIYYSQIVNDFQKGDIAEGYSVSREKKESFPLTVTSAQKNPTAFYLCASSPRRQGENQPQHFGDGTRLSIL.

The sample holds one count of this clone. The J gene is TRBJ2-2, the V gene TRBV11-3; weak D call: TRBD1 (7 bases). Trimming stripped 1 base from V and 4 bases from J, with 16 bases between. The germline gives CDR1 SGHNT, CDR2 YENEEA. The CDR3 has 17 residues. DNA for the CDR3: TGTGCCAGCAGCTTAGGGGGGGTCCAGGGGGTCACCGGGGAGCTGTTTTTT. The encoded protein is CASSLGGVQGVTGELFF.

This chain links TRBV6-1 with TRBJ1-1; TRBD1 might be the D (6 bases). The CDR3 contains 16 residues. CDR1 MNHNS and CDR2 SASEGT come from the germline V gene. V was cut by 1 base and J by 1 base, with 13 bases left in between. CDR3 bases: TGTGCCAGCAGTGAAGGACCCAGGGGAGCGAACACTGAAGCTTTCTTT. Protein product: CASSEGPRGANTEAFF.

This clone came up once. The chain carries TRBV7-2 and TRBJ2-3; D not certain. V was clipped by 2 bases and J by 6 bases, with 12 bases between them. CDR3 length equals 14 residues. Germline CDR1 and CDR2: SGHTA and FQGNSA. CDR3: CASSLSTPPDTQYF. CDR3 bases: TGTGCCAGCAGCTTATCGACTCCCCCGGATACGCAGTATTTT.

J is TRBJ1-4 and V is TRBV2, with TRBD1 as a possible D gene (5 bases). The germline V gene encodes CDR1 SNHLY and CDR2 FYNNEI. The germline V and J ends were trimmed by 10 bases and 2 bases, with 17 bases remaining between them. The CDR3 spans 15 residues. This CDR3 is CATGRERSTNEKLFF. CDR3 DNA: TGTGCCACGGGGCGGGAAAGGAGTACTAATGAAAAACTGTTTTTT.

This clone was seen a few times. J is TRBJ1-3 and V is TRBV30, with 8 positions matching TRBD1. V trimming: 5 bases; J trimming: 6 bases; junction bases outside the gene matches: 12. CDR1 and CDR2 (germline): GTSNPN, SVGIG (reference sequence). This CDR3 contains 15 residues. CDR3 loop: CAWRIPGQALNTIYF. DNA of the CDR3: TGTGCCTGGCGAATTCCGGGACAGGCCCTAAACACCATATATTTT.